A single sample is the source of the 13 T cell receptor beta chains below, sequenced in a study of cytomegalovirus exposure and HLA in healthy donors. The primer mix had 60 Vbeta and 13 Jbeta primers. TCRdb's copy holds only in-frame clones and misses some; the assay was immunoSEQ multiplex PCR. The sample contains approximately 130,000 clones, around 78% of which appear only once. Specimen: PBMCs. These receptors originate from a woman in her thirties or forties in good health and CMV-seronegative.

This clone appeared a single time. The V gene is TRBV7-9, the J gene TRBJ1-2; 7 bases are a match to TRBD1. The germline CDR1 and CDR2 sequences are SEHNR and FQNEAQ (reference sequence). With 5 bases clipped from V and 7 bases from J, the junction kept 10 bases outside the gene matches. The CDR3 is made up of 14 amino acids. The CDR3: CASSPQGIEGGYTF. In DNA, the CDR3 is TGTGCCAGCAGCCCACAGGGGATTGAGGGTGGCTACACCTTC.

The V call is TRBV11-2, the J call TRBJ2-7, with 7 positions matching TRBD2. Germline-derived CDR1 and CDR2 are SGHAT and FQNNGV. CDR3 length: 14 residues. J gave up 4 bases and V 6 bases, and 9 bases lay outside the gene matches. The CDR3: CASRPTSVAYEQYF. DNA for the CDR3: TGTGCCAGCAGGCCTACTAGCGTCGCGTACGAGCAGTACTTC.

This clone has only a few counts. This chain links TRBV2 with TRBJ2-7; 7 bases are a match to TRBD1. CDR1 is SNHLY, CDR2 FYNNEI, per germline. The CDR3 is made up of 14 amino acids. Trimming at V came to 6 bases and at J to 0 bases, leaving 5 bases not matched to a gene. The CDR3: CASRDGTASYEQYF. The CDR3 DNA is TGTGCCAGCAGAGACGGGACAGCCTCCTACGAGCAGTACTTC.

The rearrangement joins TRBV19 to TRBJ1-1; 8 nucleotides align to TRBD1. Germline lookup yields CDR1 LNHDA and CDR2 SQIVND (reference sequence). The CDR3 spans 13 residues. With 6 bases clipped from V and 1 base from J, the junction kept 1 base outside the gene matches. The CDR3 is CASSQGANTEAFF. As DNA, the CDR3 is TGTGCCAGTAGCCAGGGGGCGAACACTGAAGCTTTCTTT.

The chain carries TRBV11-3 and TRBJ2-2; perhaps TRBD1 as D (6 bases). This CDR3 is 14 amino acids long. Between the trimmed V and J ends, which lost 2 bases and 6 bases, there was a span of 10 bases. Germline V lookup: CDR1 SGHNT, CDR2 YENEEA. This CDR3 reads CASSLRGKPGELFF. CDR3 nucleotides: TGTGCCAGCAGCTTAAGGGGGAAGCCCGGGGAGCTGTTTTTT. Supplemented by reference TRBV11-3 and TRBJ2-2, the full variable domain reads EAGVVQSPRYKIIEKKQPVAFWCNPISGHNTLYWYLQNLGQGPELLIRYENEEAVDDSQLPKDRFSAERLKGVDSTLKIQPAELGDSAVYLCASSLRGKPGELFFGEGSRLTVL.

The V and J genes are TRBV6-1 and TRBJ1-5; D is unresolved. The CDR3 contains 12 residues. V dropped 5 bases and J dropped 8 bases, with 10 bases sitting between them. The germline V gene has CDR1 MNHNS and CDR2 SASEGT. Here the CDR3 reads CASSYSTEPQHF. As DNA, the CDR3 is TGTGCCAGCAGTTATAGTACGGAGCCCCAGCATTTT.

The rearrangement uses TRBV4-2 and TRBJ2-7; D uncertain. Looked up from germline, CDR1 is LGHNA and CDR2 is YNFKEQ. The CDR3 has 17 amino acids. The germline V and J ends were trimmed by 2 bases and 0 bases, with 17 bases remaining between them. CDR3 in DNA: TGTGCCAGCAGCCAAAGCAACAGCCGATTTGCCTCCTACGAGCAGTACTTC. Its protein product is CASSQSNSRFASYEQYF.

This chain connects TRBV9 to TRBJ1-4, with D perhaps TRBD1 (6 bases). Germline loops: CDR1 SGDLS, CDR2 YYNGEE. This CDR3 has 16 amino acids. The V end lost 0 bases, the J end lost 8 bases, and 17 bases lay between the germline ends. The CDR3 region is CASSVASGGGGEKLFF. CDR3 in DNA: TGTGCCAGCAGCGTAGCTAGCGGAGGGGGTGGGGAAAAACTGTTTTTT. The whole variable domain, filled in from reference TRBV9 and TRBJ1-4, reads DSGVTQTPKHLITATGQRVTLRCSPRSGDLSVYWYQQSLDQGLQFLIQYYNGEERAKGNILERFSAQQFPDLHSELNLSSLELGDSALYFCASSVASGGGGEKLFFGSGTQLSVL.

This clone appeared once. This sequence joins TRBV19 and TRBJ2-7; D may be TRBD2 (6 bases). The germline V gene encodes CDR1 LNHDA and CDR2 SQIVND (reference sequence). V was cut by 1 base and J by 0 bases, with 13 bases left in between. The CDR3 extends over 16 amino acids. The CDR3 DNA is TGTGCCAGTAGTATAGGATCCGGGAGCCTCTCCTACGAGCAGTACTTC. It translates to CASSIGSGSLSYEQYF.

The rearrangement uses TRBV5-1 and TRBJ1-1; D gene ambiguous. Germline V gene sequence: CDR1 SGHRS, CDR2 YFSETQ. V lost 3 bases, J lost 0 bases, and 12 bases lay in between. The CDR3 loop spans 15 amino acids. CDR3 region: CASSSPGIMNTEAFF. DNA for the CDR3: TGCGCCAGCAGCTCCCCCGGGATCATGAACACTGAAGCTTTCTTT.

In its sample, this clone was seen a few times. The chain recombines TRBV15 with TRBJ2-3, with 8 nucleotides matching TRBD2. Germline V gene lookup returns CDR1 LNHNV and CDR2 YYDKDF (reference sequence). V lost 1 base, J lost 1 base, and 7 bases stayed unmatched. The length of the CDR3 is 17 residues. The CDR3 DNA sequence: TGTGCCACCAGCAGAGCCGGGAGGGCCTTCGGCACAGATACGCAGTATTTT. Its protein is CATSRAGRAFGTDTQYF.

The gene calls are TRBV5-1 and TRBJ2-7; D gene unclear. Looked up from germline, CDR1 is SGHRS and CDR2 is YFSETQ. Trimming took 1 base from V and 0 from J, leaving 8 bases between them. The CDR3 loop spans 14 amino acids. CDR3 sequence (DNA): TGCGCCAGCAGCTTGAGAGCGAACTCCTACGAGCAGTACTTC. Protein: CASSLRANSYEQYF. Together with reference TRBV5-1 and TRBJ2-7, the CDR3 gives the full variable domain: KAGVTQTPRYLIKTRGQQVTLSCSPISGHRSVSWYQQTPGQGLQFLFEYFSETQRNKGNFPGRFSGRQFSNSRSEMNVSTLELGDSALYLCASSLRANSYEQYFGPGTRLTVT.

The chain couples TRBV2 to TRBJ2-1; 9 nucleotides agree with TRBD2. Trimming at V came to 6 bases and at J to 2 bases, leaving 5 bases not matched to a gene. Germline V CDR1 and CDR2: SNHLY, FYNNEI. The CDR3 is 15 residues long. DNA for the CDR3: TGTGCCAGCAGCGCTAGCGGGGCCACCTACAATGAGCAGTTCTTC. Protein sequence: CASSASGATYNEQFF.